The 14 T cell receptor beta chains in this list originate from one sample, sequenced in a study of blood T cells in healthy people across ages. PCR was performed a second time for about 7 to 12 cycles using a sample-barcoded 5' primer and a J-beta primer mix. TCRdb called the 5' RACE reads again in MiXCR, with one record for every CDR3 protein. The sample has 800,000 or so distinct CDR3 sequences, roughly 25% seen once. These data were also filed under a second study, of T cells of mothers and their children.

Sequenced: blood. These receptor sequences come from a boy between 5 and 17 years old in good health.

The chain links TRBV19 to TRBJ2-1; D perhaps matches TRBD2 (7 bases). The CDR3 runs to 14 residues. V dropped 1 base and J dropped 8 bases, with 12 bases sitting between them. Germline V gene lookup returns CDR1 LNHDA and CDR2 SQIVND (reference sequence). This chain's CDR3 is CASSIGRGAYEQFF. The CDR3 bases are TGTGCCAGTAGTATAGGACGGGGGGCCTATGAGCAGTTCTTC.

This clonotype was seen a handful of times. The chain couples TRBV3-1 to TRBJ2-7; D may match TRBD1 or TRBD2 (5 bases each). V shed 4 bases and J shed 3 bases, with 19 bases lying between them. Germline V gene data show CDR1 as LGHDT and CDR2 as YNNKEL (reference sequence). This CDR3 region has 16 residues. The CDR3 DNA is TGTGCCAGCAGCCCTAATCCGGGACCGAGAGTCTACGAGCAGTACTTC. Translation gives CASSPNPGPRVYEQYF.

Details on this clonotype: An end of the junction differs from the germline gene, which may be a read error. The chain employs TRBV9 and TRBJ2-3; D may correspond to TRBD1 or TRBD2 (5 bases each). CDR1 and CDR2 (germline): SGDLS, YYNGEE. The CDR3 has 15 residues. CDR3 bases: TGTGCCAGCAGCCCCGGGACCTCGGCGACAGATGCGCAGTATTTT. It codes for CASSPGTSATDAQYF.

As regards this clonotype: This sequence may be a read error, since a much larger clone differs from it by one base. J is TRBJ2-3 and V is TRBV18, with 7 bases matching TRBD1. Germline V CDR1 and CDR2: KGHSH, LQKENI. The CDR3 extends over 14 amino acids. CDR3 nucleotide sequence: TGTGCCACCCATCCCGGGACAGAACCAGATGCGCAGTATTTT. Translating it yields CATHPGTEPDAQYF.

The chain recombines TRBV9 with TRBJ2-1; TRBD2 is a possible D gene (6 bases). The length of the CDR3 is 17 residues. Trimming took off 4 bases at V and 0 bases at J, with 17 bases between the two ends. The germline V gene has CDR1 SGDLS and CDR2 YYNGEE. The CDR3 loop reads CASSPRLDRSSYNEQFF. The CDR3 DNA reads as TGTGCCAGCAGCCCCCGACTAGACCGCAGCTCCTACAATGAGCAGTTCTTC.

This chain connects TRBV6-6 to TRBJ2-5; 9 bases are a match to TRBD2. CDR1 MNHNY and CDR2 SVGAGI come from the germline V gene (reference sequence). This CDR3 spans 15 amino acids. Losses at the gene ends were 2 bases for V and 2 bases for J; bases not matched to a gene: 3. The CDR3 DNA is TGTGCCAGCAGTTACGCGCTAGCGGGGCAAGAGACCCAGTACTTC. Residues: CASSYALAGQETQYF.

This clonotype was detected only a few times. CDR3 sequence reads: CASRIYGTGVHEQYF. In nucleotides, the CDR3 is TGTGCCAGCAGAATATACGGGACAGGGGTCCACGAGCAGTACTTC. J is TRBJ2-7 and V is TRBV6-2 or TRBV6-3, with 10 bases that match TRBD1. Per the germline V gene, CDR1 is MNHEY and CDR2 is SVGEGT. J was trimmed by 5 bases and V by 6 bases; bases with no gene match: 10. The length of the CDR3 is 15 residues.

The chain links TRBV9 to TRBJ2-1; D may be TRBD2 (5 bases). The J call is in doubt because the DNA end fits TRBJ2-5 better. The CDR3 is 14 residues long. Germline V lookup: CDR1 SGDLS, CDR2 YYNGEE. The CDR3 loop is CASSVDGIAETQYF. The CDR3 DNA reads as TGTGCCAGCAGCGTAGACGGGATTGCGGAGACCCAGTACTTC.

The table lists this clonotype with a few counts. The chain joins TRBV12-3 or TRBV12-4 to TRBJ2-5, with TRBD2 identical over 13 bases. V was clipped by 4 bases and J by 0 bases; unmatched bases: 5. The length of the CDR3 is 17 residues. The CDR3 DNA is TGTGCCAGCAGTTCGGCCGGGACTAGCGGGAACCAAGAGACCCAGTACTTC. It translates to CASSSAGTSGNQETQYF.

The V gene is TRBV28, the J gene TRBJ2-3; 7 bases line up with TRBD2. The CDR3 totals 15 residues. CDR1 is MDHEN, CDR2 SYDVKM, per germline. With V trimmed by 7 bases and J by 3 bases, 10 bases remained unmatched. The CDR3 sequence: CASKEELSGTDTQYF. Here the CDR3 DNA reads TGTGCCAGCAAGGAGGAGCTTAGCGGGACAGATACGCAGTATTTT.

This clonotype was seen more than once but under ten times. The CDR3 spells CASSYGTGRHEKLFF. The CDR3 DNA reads TGTGCCAGCAGTTACGGGACAGGGCGTCATGAAAAACTGTTTTTT. The gene calls are TRBV6-5 and TRBJ1-4, with 9 bases identical to TRBD1. Trimming at V came to 2 bases and at J to 6 bases, leaving 4 bases not matched to a gene. Per the germline V gene, CDR1 is MNHEY and CDR2 is SVGAGI. The CDR3 runs 15 residues.

V gene TRBV24-1 combines with J gene TRBJ1-1, with 8 nucleotides matching TRBD1. CDR1 and CDR2 (germline): KGHDR, SFDVKD. This CDR3 spans 14 amino acids. J was trimmed by 4 bases and V by 2 bases; bases with no gene match: 2. The CDR3 sequence: CATSDSDRATEAFF. CDR3 nucleotides: TGTGCCACCAGTGATTCGGACAGGGCCACTGAAGCTTTCTTT.

This clonotype has a handful of counts. This sequence joins TRBV10-3 and TRBJ1-3, with D possibly matching TRBD1 (6 bases). This CDR3 has 16 residues. The V end was cut by 8 bases, the J end by 0 bases, with 17 bases between. CDR1 and CDR2 (germline): ENHRY, SYGVKD. CDR3 DNA: TGTGCCATCGGCAGGGGACTTACCGACTCTGGAAACACCATATATTTT. This gives the protein CAIGRGLTDSGNTIYF.

The table lists this clonotype with a few counts. The J gene is TRBJ1-4, the V gene TRBV7-2; D is unclear. Trimming took 1 base from V and 4 from J, leaving 13 bases between them. CDR1 and CDR2 from the germline V gene are SGHTA and FQGNSA. The CDR3 runs 16 residues. The CDR3 DNA reads as TGTGCCAGCAGCTTAGAACCCCCAGGTTATAATGAAAAACTGTTTTTT. Translated, it gives CASSLEPPGYNEKLFF.